This T cell receptor (beta chain) was sequenced during a study of blood T cell repertoires in COVID-19. TCRdb's table, derived via immunoSEQ multiplex PCR, lists solely in-frame clones and lacks some. This sample carries about 160,000 clones, roughly 80% of them seen once, and the ten largest clones take 3% to 3.5%. Before being deemed recovered, Cohort 3 donors had two negative PCRs, clearance, or symptom resolution. This clone was detected once. The CDR3 spans 16 residues. Trimming pared 6 bases from V and 2 bases from J, leaving 14 bases between. CDR1 is LGHNT, CDR2 FRNRAP, per germline. What was sequenced was PBMCs or T cells enriched from blood (not recorded which). This receptor was identified in a woman aged 55-69 years who had recovered from COVID-19. The chain recombines TRBV12-5 with TRBJ2-6, with TRBD1 as a possible D gene (5 bases). CDR3 in DNA: TGTGCTAGTGGCCTATCGTGGGGCGCTGGGGCCAACGTCCTGACTTTC. It encodes CASGLSWGAGANVLTF.